This TCR beta chain was documented in a study of response to subunit inactivated influenza vaccine. TCRdb reanalysed the RT-PCR reads using MiXCR and keeps one entry per CDR3 protein. The table includes about 520,000 distinct CDR3 sequences, 25% detected once. The material sequenced was CD4+ T cells sorted from PBMCs, taken 4 to 6 days after vaccination. This TCR was recovered from a man aged 45-65 years who received an inactivated influenza vaccine.

The CDR3 nucleotides are TGTGCCAGCACCGAAATTGGGCCTACGGGGGGTACGCAGTATTTT. Its translation: CASTEIGPTGGTQYF. This chain uses TRBV7-9 with TRBJ2-3, with TRBD2 matching 7 bases. Trimming removed 7 bases from V and 8 bases from J; junction bases left unmatched: 15. Germline CDR1 SEHNR, CDR2 FQNEAQ (reference sequence). The CDR3 has 15 amino acids.